The 22 T cell receptor beta chains in this list originate from one sample, sequenced in a study of PD-1 blockade in classical Hodgkin lymphoma (dated by TCRdb to 2020 to 2022). Libraries were constructed by the immunoSEQ multiplex PCR assay. The clones in this table, taken by TCRdb from immuneACCESS, are in-frame only. Not every clone is retained; where verified, under half of the shortfall comes from an unresolved V gene, and the cause of the rest is unknown. This sample gives tens of thousands of clones in total; around 90% of them show up just once. 4.5% to 6% of the sample belongs to the ten largest clones. This specimen's time point label, per the study, means: newly diagnosed, previously untreated cHL patient sample. Sequenced: peripheral blood mononuclear cells (PBMCs). Receptor source: a human donor with classical Hodgkin lymphoma.

This chain uses TRBV29-1 with TRBJ1-5, with D perhaps TRBD1 (6 bases). Germline CDR1 SQVTM, CDR2 ANQGSEA. The V end lost 4 bases, the J end lost 5 bases, and 12 bases lay between the germline ends. There are 13 residues in the CDR3. As DNA, the CDR3 is TGCAGCGTTGGAGGTGGGGGCGATCAGCCCCAGCATTTT. Protein: CSVGGGGDQPQHF.

The rearrangement links TRBV7-9 to TRBJ1-2, with a possible D match to TRBD1 (6 bases). The CDR3 is 15 amino acids. CDR1 and CDR2 (germline): SEHNR, FQNEAQ (reference sequence). Trimming took 3 bases from V and 7 from J, leaving 18 bases between them. CDR3: CASSLAGSQGVGYTF. The CDR3 bases are TGTGCCAGCAGCTTGGCAGGGTCACAGGGAGTTGGCTACACCTTC.

The chain joins TRBV6-5 to TRBJ1-1; the D is unclear. Germline CDR1 is MNHEY and CDR2 is SVGAGI. The CDR3 is 12 amino acids. Trimming took off 5 bases at V and 4 bases at J, with 8 bases between the two ends. The CDR3 coding sequence is TGTGCCAGCAGTCGGGTTGGCACTGAAGCTTTCTTT. Protein: CASSRVGTEAFF.

This chain uses TRBV9 with TRBJ1-1, with D maybe TRBD1 (5 bases). V lost 3 bases and J lost 5, with 14 bases in between. The CDR3 has 14 residues. Germline V gives CDR1 SGDLS, CDR2 YYNGEE. Here the CDR3 reads CASSGGRAGTEAFF. The CDR3 region has the DNA TGTGCCAGCAGCGGGGGCCGGGCAGGGACTGAAGCTTTCTTT. Variable domain in full (rest from reference TRBV9 and TRBJ1-1): DSGVTQTPKHLITATGQRVTLRCSPRSGDLSVYWYQQSLDQGLQFLIQYYNGEERAKGNILERFSAQQFPDLHSELNLSSLELGDSALYFCASSGGRAGTEAFFGQGTRLTVV.

The rearrangement joins TRBV11-3 to TRBJ2-7, with 11 bases aligning to TRBD2. The length of the CDR3 is 18 residues. The germline V gene has CDR1 SGHNT and CDR2 YENEEA. The trim removed 7 bases at V and 0 bases at J, leaving 14 bases unmatched. CDR3 sequence (DNA): TGTGCCAGCACCGATAGCGGGAGGGCCGTTCTTAACTCCTACGAGCAGTACGTC. Translated: CASTDSGRAVLNSYEQYV.

The chain joins TRBV19 to TRBJ1-2; D not resolved. This CDR3 has 11 amino acids. Germline V lookup: CDR1 LNHDA, CDR2 SQIVND (reference sequence). V was shortened by 7 bases and J by 8 bases, with 11 bases between the two germline ends. The CDR3 is CASNPGGGYTF. The CDR3 coding sequence is TGTGCCAGTAACCCGGGAGGGGGCTACACCTTC.

The V and J genes are TRBV11-2 and TRBJ2-4; the match to TRBD1 covers 9 bases. The CDR3 runs 16 residues. CDR1 is SGHAT, CDR2 FQNNGV, per germline. Trimming at V came to 3 bases and at J to 5 bases, leaving 8 bases not matched to a gene. The CDR3 sequence: CASSFTGGGDENIQYF. The CDR3 nucleotides are TGTGCCAGCAGCTTTACAGGGGGCGGTGATGAAAACATTCAGTACTTC.

The chain joins TRBV2 to TRBJ1-3; D is perhaps TRBD1 (6 bases). The CDR3 spans 18 residues. Germline V gives CDR1 SNHLY, CDR2 FYNNEI. Trimming took off 7 bases at V and 0 bases at J, with 22 bases between the two ends. CDR3 loop: CASNTATGQTYSGNTIYF. The CDR3 DNA reads as TGTGCCAGCAATACGGCGACAGGACAAACTTACTCTGGAAACACCATATATTTT.

This clone appeared once. This chain joins TRBV11-2 and TRBJ1-1, with D perhaps TRBD1 (6 bases). V was cut by 5 bases and J by 6 bases, with 13 bases left in between. CDR3 size: 13 residues. The germline gives CDR1 SGHAT, CDR2 FQNNGV. As DNA, the CDR3 is TGTGCCAGCAGCCGCCAGGGGAGCGCTGAAGCTTTCTTT. The encoded protein is CASSRQGSAEAFF.

V is TRBV2 and J is TRBJ1-2; possible D gene TRBD1, 6 bases. The CDR3 totals 14 residues. V gave up 4 bases and J gave up 9 bases, with 18 bases separating them. The germline CDR1 and CDR2 sequences are SNHLY and FYNNEI. CDR3 bases: TGTGCCAGCAGTGGGTGGGGGGCGGCTTATCGCTACACCTTC. As protein: CASSGWGAAYRYTF.

The chain has TRBV12-5 and TRBJ1-1; D may be TRBD1 (5 bases). V lost 7 bases and J 5 bases, leaving 23 bases between the germline ends. The CDR3 totals 16 residues. CDR1 and CDR2 (germline): LGHNT, FRNRAP. The CDR3 bases are TGTGCTAGTGTCCTTGCCGGAGGGGACCATCGGACTGAAGCTTTCTTT. Protein product: CASVLAGGDHRTEAFF.

J is TRBJ1-4 and V is TRBV5-1; D unresolved. V was clipped by 0 bases and J by 0 bases, with 6 bases between them. The V gene's germline CDR1 is SGHRS and CDR2 YFSETQ. This CDR3 is built from 15 residues. CDR3 amino acids: CASSLVGATNEKLFF. The DNA for the CDR3 is TGCGCCAGCAGCTTGGTGGGCGCAACTAATGAAAAACTGTTTTTT.

The chain carries TRBV5-1 and TRBJ2-3; D is possibly TRBD2 (6 bases). Germline V lookup: CDR1 SGHRS, CDR2 YFSETQ. The CDR3 covers 14 residues. The ends were cut back, 2 bases at V and 5 bases at J, with 12 bases in the middle. In DNA form, the CDR3 reads TGCGCCAGCAGCTTACGCGGGGCCGAAGATACGCAGTATTTT. Its translation: CASSLRGAEDTQYF.

The V gene is TRBV7-9, the J gene TRBJ2-3; D gene ambiguous. The CDR3 is 12 amino acids. Per germline, CDR1 SEHNR and CDR2 FQNEAQ (reference sequence). V was pared by 2 bases and J by 1 base, with 1 base between. CDR3 sequence: CASSLRTDTQYF. CDR3 in DNA: TGTGCCAGCAGCTTACGCACAGATACGCAGTATTTT.

J is TRBJ1-5 and V is TRBV2; a weak D match, TRBD1 (5 bases). The V gene's germline CDR1 is SNHLY and CDR2 FYNNEI. Trimming shortened V by 4 bases and J by 1 base, and 11 bases separated the two germline ends. The CDR3 has 15 residues. CDR3 loop: CASSVVQGSNQPQHF. The CDR3 nucleotides read TGTGCCAGCAGTGTAGTCCAGGGAAGCAATCAGCCCCAGCATTTT.

The chain couples TRBV4-1 to TRBJ2-1; TRBD2 might be the D (5 bases). Trimming cost V 9 bases and J 5 bases, with 20 bases left between them. In germline, CDR1 is MGHRA, CDR2 YSYEKL. There are 15 residues in the CDR3. In DNA form, the CDR3 reads TGCGCCAGTCAATCTCGGGGAGACGGGCACAATGAGCAGTTCTTC. Translated, it gives CASQSRGDGHNEQFF.

This sequence joins TRBV30 and TRBJ2-1; no clear D gene. CDR1 is GTSNPN, CDR2 SVGIG, per germline (reference sequence). The CDR3 spans 11 residues. Trimming took off 2 bases at V and 9 bases at J, with 8 bases between the two ends. The CDR3 reads CAWSRRREQFF. The CDR3 DNA follows: TGTGCCTGGAGTCGGCGGCGTGAGCAGTTCTTC.

CDR3 region: CASSPGTGTNQPQHF. For the CDR3, the DNA is TGCGCCAGCAGCCCCGGGACAGGAACCAATCAGCCCCAGCATTTT. This sequence joins TRBV5-1 and TRBJ1-5; 8 bases line up with TRBD1. This CDR3 is built from 15 residues. From germline, CDR1 is SGHRS and CDR2 YFSETQ. With 4 bases clipped from V and 3 bases from J, the junction kept 6 bases outside the gene matches.

This chain connects TRBV7-9 to TRBJ2-3; 11 positions agree with TRBD2. V lost 3 bases to trimming and J lost 3 bases; unmatched junction nucleotides: 5. The CDR3 loop spans 16 amino acids. Germline V CDR1 and CDR2: SEHNR, FQNEAQ (reference sequence). This chain's CDR3 is CASSLLAGGPTDTQYF. Written as DNA, the CDR3 is TGTGCCAGCAGCTTGTTAGCGGGAGGGCCTACAGATACGCAGTATTTT.

The chain combines TRBV4-2 with TRBJ1-1; D call uncertain. The ends were cut back, 0 bases at V and 4 bases at J, with 12 bases in the middle. CDR1 and CDR2 (germline): LGHNA, YNFKEQ. This CDR3 has 15 residues. The CDR3 is CASSQDRAPGTEAFF. CDR3 DNA: TGTGCCAGCAGCCAAGACCGGGCCCCGGGCACTGAAGCTTTCTTT.

The J gene is TRBJ1-5, the V gene TRBV9, with a weak D call TRBD1 (6 bases). Germline V gene data show CDR1 as SGDLS and CDR2 as YYNGEE. Trimming cost V 0 bases and J 7 bases, with 8 bases left between them. The CDR3 runs 13 residues. The CDR3 protein is CASSVEGGQPQHF. The CDR3 DNA follows: TGTGCCAGCAGCGTAGAAGGGGGACAGCCCCAGCATTTT.

This chain links TRBV5-1 with TRBJ2-3; 8 bases agree with TRBD2. CDR1 is SGHRS and CDR2 is YFSETQ in the germline V gene. CDR3 length: 15 residues. With 1 base clipped from V and 4 bases from J, the junction kept 5 bases outside the gene matches. The chain's CDR3 is CASSLSGGFPDTQYF. CDR3 in DNA: TGCGCCAGCAGCTTGTCGGGGGGGTTCCCAGATACGCAGTATTTT. Variable domain in full (rest from reference TRBV5-1 and TRBJ2-3): KAGVTQTPRYLIKTRGQQVTLSCSPISGHRSVSWYQQTPGQGLQFLFEYFSETQRNKGNFPGRFSGRQFSNSRSEMNVSTLELGDSALYLCASSLSGGFPDTQYFGPGTRLTVL.